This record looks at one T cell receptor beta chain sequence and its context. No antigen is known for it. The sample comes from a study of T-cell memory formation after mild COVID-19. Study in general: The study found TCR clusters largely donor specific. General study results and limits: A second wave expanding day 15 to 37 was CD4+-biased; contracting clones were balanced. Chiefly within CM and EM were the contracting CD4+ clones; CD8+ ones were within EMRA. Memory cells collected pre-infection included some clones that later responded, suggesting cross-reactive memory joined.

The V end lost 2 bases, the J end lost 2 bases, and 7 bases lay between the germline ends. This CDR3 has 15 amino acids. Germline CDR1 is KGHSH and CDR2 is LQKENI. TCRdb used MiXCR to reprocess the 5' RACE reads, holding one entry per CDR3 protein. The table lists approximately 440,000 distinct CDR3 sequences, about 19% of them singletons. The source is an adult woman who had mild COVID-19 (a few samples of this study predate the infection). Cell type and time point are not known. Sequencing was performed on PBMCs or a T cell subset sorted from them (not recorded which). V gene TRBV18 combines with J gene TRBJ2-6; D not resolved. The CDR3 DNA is TGTGCCAGCTCACCAGCTATCCCTGGGGCCAACGTCCTGACTTTC. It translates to CASSPAIPGANVLTF.